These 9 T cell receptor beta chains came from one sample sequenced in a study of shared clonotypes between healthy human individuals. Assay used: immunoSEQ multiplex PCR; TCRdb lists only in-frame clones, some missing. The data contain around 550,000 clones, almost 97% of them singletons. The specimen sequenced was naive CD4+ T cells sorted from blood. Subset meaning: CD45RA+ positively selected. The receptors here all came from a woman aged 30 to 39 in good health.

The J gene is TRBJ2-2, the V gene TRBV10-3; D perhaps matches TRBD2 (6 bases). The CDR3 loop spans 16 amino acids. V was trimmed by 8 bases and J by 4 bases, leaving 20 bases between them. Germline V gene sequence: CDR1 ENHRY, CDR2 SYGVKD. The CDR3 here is CAISTGTQRGTGELFF. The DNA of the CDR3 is TGTGCCATCTCTACCGGGACTCAGCGAGGCACCGGGGAGCTGTTTTTT.

The CDR3 DNA sequence: TGCAGCGTCTTAGCGGGAATGGCCTACGAGCAGTACTTC. Protein sequence: CSVLAGMAYEQYF. The chain employs TRBV29-1 and TRBJ2-7; TRBD2 aligns across 8 bases. The CDR3 is 13 amino acids. Germline CDR1 reads SQVTM; CDR2 reads ANQGSEA. J was trimmed by 2 bases and V by 6 bases; bases with no gene match: 6.

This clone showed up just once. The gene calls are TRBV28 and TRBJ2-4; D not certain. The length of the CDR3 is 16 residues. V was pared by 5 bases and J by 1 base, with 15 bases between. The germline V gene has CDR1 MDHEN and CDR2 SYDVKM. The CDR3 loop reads CASSPPGETAKNIQYF. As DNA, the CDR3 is TGTGCCAGCAGTCCTCCCGGTGAAACCGCCAAAAACATTCAGTACTTC.

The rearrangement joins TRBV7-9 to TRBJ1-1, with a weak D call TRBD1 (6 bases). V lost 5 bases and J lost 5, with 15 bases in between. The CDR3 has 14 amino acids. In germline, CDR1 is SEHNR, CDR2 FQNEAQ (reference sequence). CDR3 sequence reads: CASSLTGGVTEAFF. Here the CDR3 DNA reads TGTGCCAGCAGCCTGACAGGCGGAGTGACTGAAGCTTTCTTT.

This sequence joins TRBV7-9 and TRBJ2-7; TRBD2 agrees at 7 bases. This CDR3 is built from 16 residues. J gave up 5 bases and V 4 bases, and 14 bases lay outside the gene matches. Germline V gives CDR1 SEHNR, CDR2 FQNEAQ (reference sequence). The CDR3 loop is CASSSGAGLVRHEQYF. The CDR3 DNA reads TGTGCCAGCAGCTCCGGGGCCGGACTAGTCAGGCACGAGCAGTACTTC.

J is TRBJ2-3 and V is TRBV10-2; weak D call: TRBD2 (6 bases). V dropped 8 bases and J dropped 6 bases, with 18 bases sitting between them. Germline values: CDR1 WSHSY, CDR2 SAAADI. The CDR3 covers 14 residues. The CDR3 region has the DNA TGCGCCAGCCTAGATGGAGGGCCGGTGGATACGCAGTATTTT. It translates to CASLDGGPVDTQYF.

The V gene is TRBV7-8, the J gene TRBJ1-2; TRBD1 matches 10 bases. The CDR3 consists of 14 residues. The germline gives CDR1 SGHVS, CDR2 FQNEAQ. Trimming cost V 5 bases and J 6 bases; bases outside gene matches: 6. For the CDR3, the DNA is TGTGCCAGCAGCCCCCGGACAGGGGGAAATGGCTACACCTTC. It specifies CASSPRTGGNGYTF.

This chain's CDR3 is CASSLAARGLAGPKDNEQFF. In DNA, the CDR3 is TGTGCCAGCAGCTTAGCCGCAAGGGGACTAGCGGGACCTAAAGACAATGAGCAGTTCTTC. This rearrangement joins TRBV7-2 to TRBJ2-1, with 13 bases lining up with TRBD2. The CDR3 runs 20 residues. CDR1 is SGHTA and CDR2 is FQGNSA in the germline V gene. The V and J ends lost 0 bases and 5 bases, in that order; junction bases with no gene match: 13.

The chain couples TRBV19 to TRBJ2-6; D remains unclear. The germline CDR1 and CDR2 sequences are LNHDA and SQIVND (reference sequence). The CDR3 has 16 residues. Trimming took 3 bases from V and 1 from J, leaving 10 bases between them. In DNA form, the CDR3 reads TGTGCCAGTAGTATCCTCTATAGTTCTGGGGCCAACGTCCTGACTTTC. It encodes CASSILYSSGANVLTF. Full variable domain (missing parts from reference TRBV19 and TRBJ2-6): DGGITQSPKYLFRKEGQNVTLSCEQNLNHDAMYWYRQDPGQGLRLIYYSQIVNDFQKGDIAEGYSVSREKKESFPLTVTSAQKNPTAFYLCASSILYSSGANVLTFGAGSRLTVL.